These T cell receptor beta chains were read from a single sample in a study of control samples from healthy donors and cancer patients. The data were produced by immunoSEQ multiplex PCR, yet TCRdb's version contains in-frame clones alone and is incomplete. This table has tens of thousands of clones, about 96% appearing once. Sequenced material: blood. These receptors originate from a woman under 30 in good health. The CDR3 runs from the conserved cysteine through the conserved F or W. The D gene is left open where the match is weak. Clone size is shown for a subset of rows, as once, few, many or a class of expanded clone.

TRBV3-1/TRBV3-2	NA	TRBJ2-1	NA	CASSHPLGTRNEQFF	TGTGCCAGCAGCCACCCCCTTGGGACTCGAAATGAGCAGTTCTTC
TRBV28	TRBD1	TRBJ1-4	NA	CASRKTGLNEKLFF	TGTGCCAGCAGGAAGACAGGGCTAAATGAAAAACTGTTTTTT
TRBV25-1	NA	TRBJ2-7	few	CASSGSYGGAYEQYF	TGTGCCAGCAGTGGTTCATACGGTGGAGCGTACGAGCAGTACTTC
TRBV6-5	NA	TRBJ1-1	NA	CASSYGGANTEAFF	TGTGCCAGCAGTTACGGGGGCGCGAACACTGAAGCTTTCTTT
TRBV7-6	NA	TRBJ2-3	NA	CASSSLVARKGTDTQYF	TGTGCCAGCAGCTCCCTGGTAGCTAGAAAGGGCACAGATACGCAGTATTTT
TRBV9	NA	TRBJ1-1	NA	CASSVDRVNTEAFF	TGTGCCAGCAGCGTAGATCGGGTGAACACTGAAGCTTTCTTT
TRBV7-3	NA	TRBJ2-5	NA	CASSFGIQETQYF	TGTGCCAGCAGCTTCGGAATCCAAGAGACCCAGTACTTC
TRBV27	NA	TRBJ2-1	NA	CASSFLDLNEQFF	TGTGCCAGCAGTTTCCTAGACCTCAATGAGCAGTTCTTC
TRBV27	NA	TRBJ2-5	NA	CASSLGETQYF	TGTGCCAGCAGTTTAGGAGAGACCCAGTACTTC
TRBV11-2	NA	TRBJ1-2	NA	CASSFPIGDVYGYTF	TGTGCCAGCAGCTTCCCCATTGGGGATGTCTATGGCTACACCTTC
TRBV5-1	TRBD2	TRBJ2-3	NA	CASSYSGGTTDTQYF	TGCGCCAGCAGCTATAGCGGGGGGACCACAGATACGCAGTATTTT
TRBV6-6	NA	TRBJ1-5	NA	CASKGRDQPQHF	TGTGCCAGCAAAGGGAGGGATCAGCCCCAGCATTTT
TRBV27	TRBD1	TRBJ1-5	NA	CASSANTGVQPQHF	TGTGCCAGCAGTGCCAACACAGGGGTTCAGCCCCAGCATTTT
TRBV7-9	TRBD1	TRBJ1-1	NA	CASSLAWDRGSNTEAFF	TGTGCCAGCAGCTTGGCCTGGGACAGGGGTTCGAACACTGAAGCTTTCTTT
TRBV7-3	NA	TRBJ1-6	NA	CASSRGQPNSPLHF	TGTGCCAGCAGCCGCGGACAGCCCAATTCACCCCTCCACTTT
TRBV18	NA	TRBJ2-5	NA	CASSQSGYQETQYF	TGTGCCAGCTCACAAAGTGGCTACCAAGAGACCCAGTACTTC
TRBV10-2	TRBD1	TRBJ1-3	NA	CASGQDSGNTIYF	TGCGCCAGCGGACAGGACTCTGGAAACACCATATATTTT
TRBV21-1	NA	TRBJ1-2	NA	CASSKALNHQRGGYTF	TGTGCCAGCAGCAAAGCGCTAAACCATCAGCGGGGTGGCTACACCTTC
TRBV2	NA	TRBJ1-2	once	CASSGRDSNYGYTF	TGTGCCAGCAGTGGCCGGGACTCTAACTATGGCTACACCTTC
TRBV6-1	NA	TRBJ1-4	NA	CASSEEPGGSGNEKLFF	TGTGCCAGCAGTGAAGAACCGGGAGGGTCCGGGAACGAAAAACTGTTTTTT
TRBV4-3	NA	TRBJ1-5	once	CASSQDPGGNQPQHF	TGCGCCAGCAGCCAAGATCCCGGCGGGAATCAGCCCCAGCATTTT
TRBV6-6	TRBD2	TRBJ2-2	NA	CASSYLSGGGGELFF	TGTGCCAGCAGTTACCTGAGCGGGGGCGGCGGGGAGCTGTTTTTT
TRBV6-5	TRBD1	TRBJ1-2	NA	CASSPQGGGSGYTF	TGTGCCAGCAGTCCCCAGGGGGGAGGTTCGGGCTACACCTTC
TRBV10-2	NA	TRBJ2-5	NA	CASSGGRGEETQYF	TGCGCCAGCAGTGGGGGCAGGGGTGAAGAGACCCAGTACTTC
TRBV5-4	TRBD1	TRBJ1-4	NA	CASSLGGTGREKLFF	TGTGCCAGCAGCTTGGGCGGGACAGGGCGAGAAAAACTGTTTTTT
TRBV7-6	NA	TRBJ2-7	NA	CASSLGDEQYF	TGTGCCAGCAGCCTTGGCGACGAGCAGTACTTC
TRBV5-1	NA	TRBJ2-5	NA	CASSQLAGEGGTQYF	TGCGCCAGCAGCCAACTCGCGGGGGAAGGGGGGACCCAGTACTTC
TRBV24-1	NA	TRBJ1-1	NA	CATSEGGKDTEAFF	TGTGCCACCAGTGAAGGGGGGAAAGACACTGAAGCTTTCTTT
TRBV5-1	NA	TRBJ1-1	NA	CASSLETGWGAFF	TGCGCCAGCAGCTTGGAGACTGGCTGGGGGGCTTTCTTT
TRBV15	TRBD1	TRBJ1-5	NA	CATSRHRGGYQPQHF	TGTGCCACCAGCAGACACAGGGGGGGGTATCAGCCCCAGCATTTT
TRBV11-2	NA	TRBJ1-3	NA	CASSARRGSGNTIYF	TGTGCCAGCAGCGCCCGTAGAGGCTCTGGAAACACCATATATTTT